This note documents a single TCR beta chain sequence. Per germline, CDR1 SGDLS and CDR2 YYNGEE. CDR3 size: 19 residues. J gave up 5 bases and V 1 base, and 13 bases lay outside the gene matches. This sample was taken from a study of blood T cell repertoires in COVID-19. Across the study: Donors in the United States, Italy and Spain gave samples during acute or convalescent COVID-19. Sources were T cells, B-cell-depleted T cells, or PBMCs; the material itself was cDNA or gDNA.

In the original processing: Nucleated cell number was recorded as an estimate derived from reference gene primer amplification. Produced via immunoSEQ multiplex PCR; TCRdb's table is partial and in-frame only. D and trimming come from the DNA, and the V and J calls and clone size come from that table. The sample lists over 70,000 clones, 75% to 95% occurring once. The sequenced material came from peripheral blood. This receptor was taken from a human donor with active COVID-19. The donor label of this sample is uncertain. This chain uses TRBV9 with TRBJ2-2; 11 nucleotides agree with TRBD2. CDR3 DNA: TGTGCCAGCAGCGTATCCGGTACTAGCGGGGGAGCTCGAACCGGGGAGCTGTTTTTT. Residues: CASSVSGTSGGARTGELFF. The complete variable domain, with remaining parts taken from reference TRBV9 and TRBJ2-2, reads DSGVTQTPKHLITATGQRVTLRCSPRSGDLSVYWYQQSLDQGLQFLIQYYNGEERAKGNILERFSAQQFPDLHSELNLSSLELGDSALYFCASSVSGTSGGARTGELFFGEGSRLTVL.